What follows are 18 T cell receptor beta chains derived from one specimen sequenced in a study of blood T cell repertoires in COVID-19. Sequencing used immunoSEQ multiplex PCR; TCRdb keeps in-frame clones, though not all of them. This table has around 87,000 clones, 80% appearing once. Sequencing used peripheral blood. The receptors stem from a human donor in a cohort sampled during active COVID-19.

This chain joins TRBV11-2 and TRBJ2-4; D uncertain. The V end was cut by 5 bases, the J end by 2 bases, with 13 bases between. CDR3 length: 15 residues. In germline, CDR1 is SGHAT, CDR2 FQNNGV. The CDR3 bases are TGTGCCAGCAGCCCCGCTCTGGAGTCCAAAAACATTCAGTACTTC. Amino acids: CASSPALESKNIQYF.

V usage is TRBV28 and J usage is TRBJ1-2; D may be TRBD1 (5 bases). The V and J ends lost 7 bases and 2 bases respectively, with 14 bases between them. CDR1 MDHEN and CDR2 SYDVKM come from the germline V gene. This CDR3 region has 14 residues. The chain's CDR3 is CASTIGGNNYGYTF. CDR3 sequence (DNA): TGTGCCAGCACGATTGGGGGGAACAACTATGGCTACACCTTC.

The chain carries TRBV6-5 and TRBJ2-7; 10 nucleotides line up with TRBD1. V trimming: 6 bases; J trimming: 5 bases; junction bases outside the gene matches: 7. Germline V gene lookup returns CDR1 MNHEY and CDR2 SVGAGI. This CDR3 contains 14 residues. The CDR3 spells CASRGRDRGNEQYF. The CDR3 bases are TGTGCCAGCAGAGGACGGGACAGGGGCAACGAGCAGTACTTC.

This clone came up once. One end of the junction is discordant with germline, which a read error may explain. The chain has TRBV5-5 and TRBJ2-3; D possibly corresponds to TRBD1 (6 bases). This CDR3 region has 17 residues. Germline V CDR1 and CDR2: SGHKS, YYEKEE (reference sequence). CDR3 amino acids: CAGRRVTGGAITDTQYF. The DNA for the CDR3 is TGTGCCGGCAGGAGAGTAACTGGGGGCGCAATCACAGATACGCAGTATTTT.

V and J are TRBV6-6 and TRBJ2-7; 7 nucleotides align to TRBD1. CDR1 is MNHNY and CDR2 is SVGAGI in the germline V gene (reference sequence). The CDR3 spans 16 residues. Trimming cost V 6 bases and J 7 bases; bases outside gene matches: 18. CDR3: CASSLTQDRSRREQYF. CDR3 in DNA: TGTGCCAGCAGCCTAACTCAGGACAGGTCTCGACGGGAGCAGTACTTC.

This clone appeared a single time. V is TRBV29-1 and J is TRBJ2-3; TRBD1 agrees at 8 bases. CDR1 is SQVTM, CDR2 ANQGSEA, per germline. This CDR3 has 14 residues. J lost 1 base, V lost 4 bases, and 4 bases had no gene match. The CDR3 sequence: CSVGGTGGTDTQYF. CDR3 sequence (DNA): TGCAGCGTTGGGGGGACAGGAGGCACAGATACGCAGTATTTT.

The table lists this clone with a few counts. V is TRBV19 and J is TRBJ2-2, with a tentative D call TRBD2 (7 bases). The CDR3 totals 16 residues. Trimming left V 6 bases short and J 6 bases short, with 20 bases between. Per germline, CDR1 LNHDA and CDR2 SQIVND (reference sequence). CDR3 protein: CASRVSGGQGPGELFF. Here the CDR3 DNA reads TGTGCCAGTAGGGTATCGGGGGGACAAGGCCCCGGGGAGCTGTTTTTT.

The chain recombines TRBV2 with TRBJ2-3; TRBD2 matches at 11 bases. J gave up 4 bases and V 1 base, and 1 base lay outside the gene matches. The V gene's germline CDR1 is SNHLY and CDR2 FYNNEI. This CDR3 spans 15 amino acids. Here the CDR3 DNA reads TGTGCCAGCAGTGAAGTTAGCGGGAGGGCAGATACGCAGTATTTT. It is translated as CASSEVSGRADTQYF.

V and J are TRBV6-1 and TRBJ2-2, with 8 bases identical to TRBD1. The CDR3 runs to 18 residues. Trimming took 2 bases from V and 5 from J; bases not matched to a gene: 13. Germline V lookup: CDR1 MNHNS, CDR2 SASEGT. The DNA for the CDR3 is TGTGCCAGCAGTGAAATCTGGGCGGGCAGGGGGCAAACCGGGGAGCTGTTTTTT. Amino acid sequence: CASSEIWAGRGQTGELFF.

A single count supports this clone. For the CDR3, the DNA is TGTGCCATCAGAGAACAGGGGAGCTCCTACGAGCAGTACTTC. It specifies CAIREQGSSYEQYF. The chain has TRBV10-3 and TRBJ2-7, with TRBD1 matching over 7 bases. In germline, CDR1 is ENHRY, CDR2 SYGVKD. The CDR3 contains 14 residues. Trimming at V came to 6 bases and at J to 0 bases, leaving 5 bases not matched to a gene.

J is TRBJ2-3 and V is TRBV7-2, with 11 bases fitting TRBD2. The ends lost 3 bases at V and 0 bases at J; junction bases unmatched: 2. The length of the CDR3 is 16 residues. Germline CDR1 is SGHTA and CDR2 is FQGNSA. CDR3 residues: CASSFRLAGSTDTQYF. In DNA, the CDR3 is TGTGCCAGCAGCTTCCGACTAGCGGGGAGCACAGATACGCAGTATTTT.

This clone was observed a handful of times. The chain couples TRBV28 to TRBJ1-1, with D possibly being TRBD1 (5 bases). Germline CDR1 is MDHEN and CDR2 is SYDVKM. V dropped 7 bases and J dropped 0 bases, with 12 bases sitting between them. CDR3 length: 14 residues. This CDR3 is CASTRGRMNTEAFF. As DNA, the CDR3 is TGTGCCAGCACCCGGGGGAGAATGAACACTGAAGCTTTCTTT.

To note about this clone: A much larger clonotype is one base distant, so this may be a read error. The chain employs TRBV20-1 and TRBJ2-2, with 11 bases fitting TRBD2. The CDR3 runs to 16 residues. Looked up from germline, CDR1 is DFQATT and CDR2 is SNEGSKA (reference sequence). The V and J ends lost 3 bases and 6 bases, in that order; junction bases with no gene match: 9. The CDR3 region is CSASVAGGPRPGELFF. CDR3 nucleotide sequence: TGCAGTGCTAGTGTAGCGGGGGGGCCAAGGCCCGGGGAGCTGTTTTTT.

This chain links TRBV27 with TRBJ2-7; D perhaps matches TRBD1 (5 bases). The CDR3 runs to 15 residues. CDR1 and CDR2 (germline): MNHEY, SMNVEV (reference sequence). The V and J ends lost 2 bases and 2 bases respectively, with 13 bases between them. CDR3 DNA sequence: TGTGCCAGCAGTTTAAGGGGCAAAACTACCTACGAGCAGTACTTC. Translated: CASSLRGKTTYEQYF.

Concerning this clone: Compared with germline, one end of the junction differs, possibly owing to a read error. This chain links TRBV3-1 (or the pseudogene TRBV3-2) with TRBJ2-2; TRBD2 might be the D (5 bases). This CDR3 is 15 amino acids long. Germline-derived CDR1 and CDR2 are LGHDT and YNNKEL (reference sequence). This chain's CDR3 is CASSQGVAKTGELFF. CDR3 bases: TGTGCCAGCAGCCAAGGGGTAGCGAAGACCGGGGAGCTGTTTTTT.

This rearrangement joins TRBV24-1 to TRBJ2-3; a possible D gene is TRBD2 (7 bases). V lost 4 bases and J 6 bases, leaving 10 bases between the germline ends. Germline CDR1 KGHDR, CDR2 SFDVKD. The CDR3 is 13 residues long. CDR3 DNA sequence: TGTGCCACCAGTGAGGGGGGGGGCGATACGCAGTATTTT. The encoded protein is CATSEGGGDTQYF.

V is TRBV10-3 and J is TRBJ2-1, with TRBD2 matching 10 bases. The V segment lost 4 bases and the J segment 6 bases; nucleotides outside the gene matches: 12. The CDR3 is made up of 17 amino acids. Germline V gene sequence: CDR1 ENHRY, CDR2 SYGVKD. DNA for the CDR3: TGTGCCATCAGTGGAACGGCGGCTAGCGGGGGCATCAATGAGCAGTTCTTC. Translation: CAISGTAASGGINEQFF.

The chain is built from TRBV19 and TRBJ1-1; D might be TRBD1 (5 bases). Trimming cost V 7 bases and J 0 bases, with 12 bases left between them. CDR3 length: 14 residues. Germline V gives CDR1 LNHDA, CDR2 SQIVND (reference sequence). CDR3 coding DNA: TGTGCCAGTAAAAAACAGGAGATGAACACTGAAGCTTTCTTT. It encodes CASKKQEMNTEAFF.